Listed below are T cell receptor beta chains from one sample, sequenced in a study of OX40 agonist ivuxolimab in advanced cancers. TCRdb's table, derived via immunoSEQ multiplex PCR, lists solely in-frame clones and lacks some. This table holds 50,000 to 75,000 clones, 75% to 90% found once. The sequencing used CD4+ or CD8+ T cells sorted from blood, collected in a trial of the OX40 agonist ivuxolimab. These receptors all stem from an adult with an advanced solid tumor such as melanoma, head and neck, liver or kidney cancer. Both conserved end residues are part of each CDR3. Each record gives: J gene, V gene, D gene, clone size, CDR3 protein, CDR3 DNA. The D gene is left open where the match is weak. Some rows mark clone size as missing; the rest say once, few, many or name a class of expanded clone.

TRBJ2-7,TRBV7-9,-,-,CASSRNQGHPGEQYF,TGTGCCAGCAGCCGGAACCAGGGGCACCCGGGCGAGCAGTACTTC
TRBJ1-6,TRBV7-2,-,once,CASSLAVKGSSYNSPLHF,TGTGCCAGCAGCTTAGCGGTGAAAGGGAGCTCCTATAATTCACCCCTCCACTTT
TRBJ1-3,TRBV10-3,-,few,CAFQGTIYF,TGTGCCTTTCAAGGCACCATATATTTT
TRBJ2-1,TRBV7-8,-,-,CASSSGVTAEQGLRNEQFF,TGTGCCAGCAGCTCAGGGGTCACAGCTGAGCAGGGGTTACGCAATGAGCAGTTCTTC
TRBJ2-7,TRBV27,-,-,CASSLQPGHPYEQYF,TGTGCCAGCAGTCTACAGCCGGGACATCCTTACGAGCAGTACTTC
TRBJ2-7,TRBV2,TRBD1,-,CASSMGQIYEQYF,TGTGCCAGCAGTATGGGACAGATTTACGAGCAGTACTTC
TRBJ2-3,TRBV19,-,-,CASTTVWGADTQYF,TGTGCCAGTACCACGGTCTGGGGGGCAGATACGCAGTATTTT
TRBJ2-5,TRBV5-1,TRBD2,once,CASSLGPAGDEETQYF,TGCGCCAGCAGCTTGGGCCCAGCGGGGGACGAAGAGACCCAGTACTTC
TRBJ2-2,TRBV28,TRBD1,-,CASRTGTGELFF,TGTGCCAGCCGGACAGGGACCGGGGAGCTGTTTTTT
TRBJ2-1,TRBV7-6,TRBD2,-,CASSSLADNEQFF,TGTGCCAGCAGCTCACTAGCGGACAATGAGCAGTTCTTC
TRBJ2-1,TRBV11-2,-,-,CAGSLDVDEQFF,TGTGCCGGCAGCTTAGATGTGGATGAGCAGTTCTTC
TRBJ2-5,TRBV4-3,TRBD2,-,CASSQVSGRGLAAPRRETQYF,TGCGCCAGCAGCCAAGTCAGCGGGAGGGGACTAGCGGCTCCCCGACGTGAGACCCAGTACTTC
TRBJ2-7,TRBV10-1,-,-,CASSESHSYYEQYF,TGCGCCAGCAGTGAGTCACACAGCTACTACGAGCAGTACTTC
TRBJ2-4,TRBV6-5,TRBD1,-,CASSIFGTGGQIQYF,TGTGCCAGCAGTATATTCGGGACAGGGGGCCAGATTCAGTACTTC
TRBJ1-2,TRBV28,-,-,CASRPPGNGGYTF,TGTGCCAGCAGGCCTCCAGGTAACGGTGGCTACACCTTC
TRBJ1-4,TRBV7-2,-,-,CASSLGGSNEKLFF,TGTGCCAGCAGCTTAGGAGGAAGTAATGAAAAACTGTTTTTT
TRBJ2-1,TRBV30,-,-,CAWRGQYNEQFF,TGTGCCTGGAGGGGTCAGTACAATGAGCAGTTCTTC
TRBJ2-5,TRBV29-1,TRBD2,-,CSVAGTSGGAGETQYF,TGCAGCGTTGCCGGGACTAGCGGGGGGGCCGGAGAGACCCAGTACTTC
TRBJ2-3,TRBV6-5,-,-,CASSSGDTSTDTQYF,TGTGCCAGCAGTTCCGGGGACACTAGCACAGATACGCAGTATTTT
TRBJ1-6,TRBV21-1,-,few,CALGGPPLHF,TGTGCCCTTGGGGGCCCACCCCTCCACTTT
TRBJ1-3,TRBV7-6,TRBD1,-,CASSLGSGTGSGNTIYF,TGTGCCAGCAGCTTAGGGAGTGGGACAGGGTCTGGAAACACCATATATTTT
TRBJ1-4,TRBV6-6,-,-,CASSYSLMSNEKLFF,TGTGCCAGCAGTTACTCGCTCATGTCTAATGAAAAACTGTTTTTT
TRBJ2-2,TRBV10-3,-,-,CAISEGASQNTGELFF,TGTGCCATCAGTGAGGGTGCTAGCCAGAACACCGGGGAGCTGTTTTTT
TRBJ2-3,TRBV9,TRBD1,-,CASSVVGGTGSTDTQYF,TGTGCCAGCAGCGTAGTAGGGGGGACAGGGAGCACAGATACGCAGTATTTT
TRBJ1-5,TRBV4-1,-,-,CASSQDYDGYNQPQHF,TGCGCCAGCAGCCAAGACTACGACGGATACAATCAGCCCCAGCATTTT
TRBJ2-1,TRBV28,-,-,CASQESANEQFF,TGTGCCAGCCAAGAGTCGGCCAATGAGCAGTTCTTC
TRBJ2-7,TRBV13,-,-,CASSSAGRTGLYEQYF,TGTGCCAGCAGCTCCGCGGGCAGAACGGGCCTTTACGAGCAGTACTTC
TRBJ2-3,TRBV27,-,once,CASSFRGLGDTQYF,TGTGCCAGCAGTTTCAGGGGCCTAGGGGATACGCAGTATTTT
TRBJ2-7,TRBV15,TRBD2,-,CATSRERGGGYEQYF,TGTGCCACCAGCAGAGAGAGGGGCGGGGGGTACGAGCAGTACTTC
TRBJ1-2,TRBV9,TRBD1,-,CASSVEGDRGYYGYTF,TGTGCCAGCAGCGTAGAGGGGGACAGGGGGTACTATGGCTACACCTTC
TRBJ2-7,TRBV7-2,TRBD1,-,CASSLDGTGLEQYF,TGTGCCAGCAGCTTAGACGGGACAGGGCTCGAGCAGTACTTC
TRBJ2-3,TRBV7-3,-,-,CASSSGRDTQYF,TGTGCCAGCAGCTCGGGACGCGATACGCAGTATTTT
TRBJ1-1,TRBV9,-,-,CASSVEAVNTEAFF,TGTGCCAGCAGCGTAGAGGCGGTGAACACTGAAGCTTTCTTT
TRBJ1-1,TRBV10-1,-,few,CASTWRQPWKVNTEAFF,TGCGCCAGCACCTGGCGGCAACCGTGGAAGGTGAACACTGAAGCTTTCTTT
TRBJ2-5,TRBV5-6,TRBD1,-,CASSLVQGAAQETQYF,TGTGCCAGCAGCTTGGTACAGGGGGCGGCCCAAGAGACCCAGTACTTC
TRBJ2-7,TRBV11-2,-,-,CASSAGRSDSYEQYF,TGTGCCAGCAGCGCCGGACGGAGCGATTCCTACGAGCAGTACTTC
TRBJ2-3,TRBV18,TRBD1,-,CASSRGQGPEGTQYF,TGTGCCAGCTCACGGGGACAGGGACCCGAGGGTACGCAGTATTTT
TRBJ2-3,TRBV10-3,TRBD2,-,CAISPGLAGGDRTDTQYF,TGTGCCATCAGCCCCGGACTAGCGGGGGGGGATCGCACAGATACGCAGTATTTT
TRBJ2-7,TRBV11-3,TRBD1,-,CASSSTRTGGAYEQYF,TGTGCCAGCAGTTCTACCCGGACAGGGGGGGCCTACGAGCAGTACTTC
TRBJ1-5,TRBV7-6,-,-,CASSLATQPGQPQHF,TGTGCCAGCAGCTTAGCGACCCAGCCAGGCCAGCCCCAGCATTTT
TRBJ2-5,TRBV2,TRBD2,-,CARGLAGETQYF,TGTGCCAGGGGACTAGCGGGGGAGACCCAGTACTTC
TRBJ2-5,TRBV5-1,TRBD1,-,CASSLARTGNQETQYF,TGCGCCAGCAGCTTGGCCCGGACAGGGAACCAAGAGACCCAGTACTTC
TRBJ2-1,TRBV5-4,-,-,CASSLGGEQRIEQFF,TGTGCCAGCAGTTTGGGAGGTGAACAGAGGATTGAGCAGTTCTTC
TRBJ1-6,TRBV7-3,-,-,CASSRGFNNSPLHF,TGTGCCAGCAGCAGGGGATTTAATAATTCACCCCTCCACTTT
TRBJ1-6,TRBV27,-,-,CASSLMGSAWNSPLHF,TGTGCCAGCAGTTTGATGGGGAGCGCGTGGAATTCACCCCTCCACTTT
TRBJ2-5,TRBV6-5,-,few,CASTHTGDMGKTQYF,TGTGCCAGCACCCACACGGGGGATATGGGGAAGACCCAGTACTTC
TRBJ1-1,TRBV14,-,-,CASSQGVETEAFF,TGTGCCAGCAGCCAAGGTGTAGAGACTGAAGCTTTCTTT